This entry features one T cell receptor beta chain sequence. It has no known antigen specificity. No clone much larger than this one lies a single base away; base qualities are absent. TCRbeta CDR3 regions were amplified from genomic DNA using the immunoSEQ Assay, a bias-controlled multiplex PCR. The paper's data handling went like this. The number of nucleated cells in each sample was estimated by amplification of reference gene primers within the assay. To quantify the absolute abundance of each unique TCRbeta CDR3 rearrangement, sequence reads were collapsed and filtered. For each sample, productive Simpson clonality was calculated as the square root of Simpson's diversity index over productive rearrangements. What TCRdb holds here is the immuneACCESS table cut down to in-frame rearrangements. Part of the clones is not present; checked against another copy, under half of the missing clones reflect an unresolved V gene, and the others are unexplained. The V and J calls and the clone size are those of that table, but D and trimming were determined from the DNA. The sample profile shows over 200,000 clones; about 89% of them were found once. 4% to 5.5% of the sample lies in the top ten.

This sample is part of a study of blood T cell repertoires in COVID-19 (dated by TCRdb to 2018 to 2021). Looking at the study overall: The collaborator samples originated in the United States, Italy and Spain and spanned the acute and convalescent phases of COVID-19. The material from the prospective study consisted of cDNA or gDNA derived from T cells, B-cell-depleted T cells, or PBMCs. The dataset comprised deeply sampled blood TCRbeta repertoires from subjects exposed to, actively infected with, or recovered from COVID-19. The repertoires were released in a freely available public database meant as a resource for research on the immune response to SARS-CoV-2. Samples were obtained from the ongoing ImmuneRACE study (first 160 participants) and from some 1,200 subjects provided by 6 global collaborators. A de-identified subject ID, COVID-19 status, age in years and sex were almost always included in the sample metadata. HLA class I and class II types, where available, came from metadata supplied by the sample provider rather than from assay-based typing. What the authors observed across the whole study: The amount of clinical and demographic metadata varied by source and participant and was provided uncurated.

From cysteine to phenylalanine, the CDR3 is 17 amino acids long. Only CDR3 DNA remains: 51 bases, in frame from the first base. Ends trimmed: V by 6 bases, J by 5 bases; bases unmatched to a gene: 11. Via the germline V gene, CDR1 is MGHRA and CDR2 YSYEKL. Collaborating institutions collected whole blood in K2EDTA tubes following their own protocols. For TCRbeta analysis, collaborators shipped samples as frozen whole blood, isolated PBMCs, or DNA extracted from either of those sample types. Sequenced: peripheral blood. The TCR comes from a woman in her 40s with acute or convalescent COVID-19. Recombination linked TRBV4-1 to TRBJ2-3; the junction holds 13 bases that match TRBD2. The CDR3 region has the sequence CASRQTSGGPTRDTQYF. The bases are TGCGCCAGCAGACAGACTAGCGGGGGGCCAACAAGAGATACGCAGTATTTT.